This T cell receptor (beta chain) was found in a study of regulatory T cells. Study observations and caveats: Hydrophobic residues at CDR3 positions 6 and 7 were enriched in conventional CD4+ T cells of CD3G-deficient patients.

As regards this clone: Its target is unknown.

Autoimmunity was present in every CD3G-deficient patient, worse in two. CD4+ T cells were divided by sorting: CD25-high CD127-low Tregs, CD25-low CD127-high conventional cells. The primer mix had 52 TRBV and 13 TRBJ primers. The assay was immunoSEQ multiplex PCR, and TCRdb's table has in-frame clones only and misses some. Here the sample spans over 25,000 clones, about 93% being singletons. The specimen was conventional CD4+ T cells sorted from blood. The source of this sequence is a child aged 2-9 years with CD3G deficiency.

As DNA, the CDR3 is TGTGCCAGCAGATCCGCTCGTCGCGCGGCTACGCAGTATTTT. Amino acids: CASRSARRAATQYF. The chain employs TRBV28 and TRBJ2-3; no definite D call. Between the trimmed V and J ends, which lost 6 bases and 8 bases, there was a span of 18 bases. Germline CDR1 MDHEN, CDR2 SYDVKM. The CDR3 has 14 residues.